The entry below gives a single T cell receptor beta chain sequence along with its context. TCRdb's table, derived via immunoSEQ multiplex PCR, lists solely in-frame clones and lacks some. The table includes more than 50,000 clones, less than 95% detected once. This sample stems from a study of blood T cell repertoires in COVID-19. Per germline, CDR1 LGHNA and CDR2 YNFKEQ. V lost 2 bases and J lost 10; bases outside the gene matches: 11. The CDR3 consists of 15 residues. The sample taken for sequencing was peripheral blood. This sequence joins TRBV4-2 and TRBJ2-1; 7 bases match TRBD2. This clonotype originated in a woman between 40 and 50 years old with active COVID-19. The CDR3 spells CASSQIYLAEREQFF. The CDR3 DNA sequence: TGTGCCAGCAGCCAAATATACCTAGCGGAGAGGGAGCAGTTCTTC.